Shown below are 10 T cell receptor beta chains from a single sample sequenced in a study of control samples from healthy donors and cancer patients. The method was immunoSEQ multiplex PCR; TCRdb's version includes in-frame clones alone and lacks a portion of them. The sample holds roughly 220,000 clones, 90% to 95% seen once. Sequenced: blood. The receptors shown here come from a man between 50 and 59 years old in good health.

The count of this clone is one. V gene TRBV10-3 combines with J gene TRBJ2-7, with TRBD1 as a possible D gene (6 bases). Trimming pared 10 bases from V and 0 bases from J, leaving 10 bases between. This CDR3 has 12 amino acids. CDR1 is ENHRY and CDR2 is SYGVKD in the germline V gene. The chain's CDR3 is CATGQHSYEQYV. CDR3 coding DNA: TGTGCCACCGGACAGCACTCCTACGAGCAGTACGTC.

This sequence joins TRBV28 and TRBJ1-1; a possible D gene is TRBD1 (6 bases). Germline-derived CDR1 and CDR2 are MDHEN and SYDVKM. This CDR3 region has 13 residues. V dropped 8 bases and J dropped 0 bases, with 10 bases sitting between them. CDR3 protein: CASRGQLNTEAFF. The CDR3 DNA reads as TGTGCCAGCCGCGGACAGTTGAACACTGAAGCTTTCTTT.

The rearrangement uses TRBV5-5 and TRBJ1-1; D unresolved. CDR1 and CDR2 (germline): SGHKS, YYEKEE (reference sequence). Deletions cut 4 bases from V and 4 bases from J, with 11 bases between. The CDR3 has 13 amino acids. CDR3 residues: CASSGKGGTEAFF. The CDR3 DNA sequence: TGTGCCAGCAGCGGTAAGGGTGGCACTGAAGCTTTCTTT.

This clone was seen a single time. V gene TRBV7-3 combines with J gene TRBJ2-7; no clear D gene. Trimming removed 5 bases from V and 5 bases from J, with 13 bases in between. The CDR3 totals 13 residues. The germline V gene has CDR1 SGHTA and CDR2 FQGTGA. CDR3: CASSRLGSHEQYF. As DNA, the CDR3 is TGTGCCAGCAGCAGATTAGGGTCCCACGAGCAGTACTTC.

V usage is TRBV5-1 and J usage is TRBJ2-3, with unresolved D. This CDR3 has 12 residues. V lost 1 base and J 7 bases, leaving 7 bases between the germline ends. Germline loops: CDR1 SGHRS, CDR2 YFSETQ. CDR3 in amino acids: CASSLTENTQYF. The CDR3 nucleotides read TGCGCCAGCAGCTTGACCGAAAATACGCAGTATTTT.

Here the CDR3 DNA reads TGTGCCAGCAGTCCCGGGGTAGCGGGGGGGAAAGAGACCCAGTACTTC. Translation gives CASSPGVAGGKETQYF. J is TRBJ2-5 and V is TRBV6-2 or TRBV6-3, with 11 positions matching TRBD2. Germline V lookup: CDR1 MNHEY, CDR2 SVGEGT. The CDR3 runs 16 residues. Trimming took 5 bases from V and 3 from J; bases not matched to a gene: 8.

The genes are TRBV6-5 and TRBJ1-1; D uncertain. This CDR3 contains 14 residues. CDR1 MNHEY and CDR2 SVGAGI come from the germline V gene. The V and J ends lost 4 bases and 3 bases respectively, with 12 bases between them. CDR3 nucleotide sequence: TGTGCCAGCAGTTCCCACAGCAGCGACACTGAAGCTTTCTTT. This gives the protein CASSSHSSDTEAFF.

This clone was observed a few times. V and J are TRBV9 and TRBJ2-3; 7 nucleotides align to TRBD1. CDR1 and CDR2 from the germline V gene are SGDLS and YYNGEE. The CDR3 is made up of 14 amino acids. Trimming took 4 bases from V and 6 from J; bases not matched to a gene: 8. DNA for the CDR3: TGTGCCAGCAGCTCCCCGACAGGGCCCGATACGCAGTATTTT. Translated: CASSSPTGPDTQYF.

The rearrangement uses TRBV19 and TRBJ1-1; D is unresolved. Trimming shortened V by 0 bases and J by 0 bases, and 8 bases separated the two germline ends. Germline CDR1 and CDR2: LNHDA and SQIVND (reference sequence). This CDR3 is built from 15 residues. The CDR3, as DNA: TGTGCCAGTAGTATAGAAGGAGGCATGAACACTGAAGCTTTCTTT. Its protein is CASSIEGGMNTEAFF.

The genes are TRBV11-2 and TRBJ2-4; weak D call: TRBD2 (5 bases). The CDR3 length is 17 residues. Trimming left V 0 bases short and J 0 bases short, with 12 bases between. Per germline, CDR1 SGHAT and CDR2 FQNNGV. The CDR3 bases are TGTGCCAGCAGCTTAGATGGGCTAGCCTTAGCCAAAAACATTCAGTACTTC. Amino acids: CASSLDGLALAKNIQYF. The full variable domain, its missing parts supplied by reference TRBV11-2 and TRBJ2-4, is EAGVAQSPRYKIIEKRQSVAFWCNPISGHATLYWYQQILGQGPKLLIQFQNNGVVDDSQLPKDRFSAERLKGVDSTLKIQPAKLEDSAVYLCASSLDGLALAKNIQYFGAGTRLSVL.